This is a list of T cell receptor beta chains from one sample in a study of CD8+ T cells in alopecia areata. Some clones are missing from TCRdb's copy, which holds only in-frame ones; the method was immunoSEQ multiplex PCR. The sample has approximately 150,000 clones, around 87% seen once; the top ten hold roughly an eighth. The material sequenced was CD8+ T cells sorted from blood, taken at week 4, from a patient treated with tofacitinib. The receptors were gathered from a human donor with alopecia areata. Both conserved end residues are part of each CDR3. The D gene is left open where the match is weak. The size entry is marked missing in some rows and otherwise reads once, few, many or a size class.

d_gene,abundance,j_gene,v_gene,CDR3nt,CDR3aa
.,.,TRBJ2-7,TRBV19,TGTGCCAGTAGTATAAAGGGGAATTCCTACGAGCAGTACTTC,CASSIKGNSYEQYF
.,once,TRBJ2-1,TRBV2,TGTGCCAGCAATCGCGGGGATAATGAGCAGTTCTTC,CASNRGDNEQFF
.,.,TRBJ2-2,TRBV21-1,TGTGCCAGCAGCAAAGCGGGGGGGCGCACCGGGGAGCTGTTTTTT,CASSKAGGRTGELFF
.,.,TRBJ1-2,TRBV29-1,TGCAGCGTGAAGATGAGTGGCTACACCTTC,CSVKMSGYTF
.,.,TRBJ1-1,TRBV27,TGTGCCAGCAGTCCAGAAACGGGGTTCACTGAAGCTTTCTTT,CASSPETGFTEAFF
.,.,TRBJ2-7,TRBV30,TGTGCCTGGACGGAGGGGGACAGCTCCTACGAGCAGTACTTC,CAWTEGDSSYEQYF
.,.,TRBJ1-4,TRBV27,TGTGCCAGCAGGATGCGGGGGCGAAATGAAAAACTGTTTTTT,CASRMRGRNEKLFF
.,.,TRBJ2-7,TRBV30,TGTGCCTGGAGTACCGCCGGGAACGAGCAGTACTTC,CAWSTAGNEQYF
TRBD2,.,TRBJ2-1,TRBV4-1,TGCGCCAGCAGCTTGGGACTAGCGGGTGCCAATGAGCAGTTCTTC,CASSLGLAGANEQFF
.,few,TRBJ2-1,TRBV7-9,TGTGCCAGCAGCTTAGAAGGGCTACTCTACAATGAGCAGTTCTTC,CASSLEGLLYNEQFF
.,.,TRBJ2-3,TRBV7-9,TGTGCCAGCAGCTTAACCGGTGGGGGGTCAGATACGCAGTATTTT,CASSLTGGGSDTQYF